Listed here are 2 T cell receptor beta chains from one sample, sequenced in a study of post-analysis software for immune sequencing data (dated by TCRdb to between 2014 and 2017). Taken with the paper, the label for time point translates to: second blood draw from one MS patient after hematopoietic stem cell transplantation. Library creation used PCR. For sequencing, an Illumina HiSeq 2500 was employed. To reduce PCR and sequencing biases, unique molecular identifiers were built into the TCR beta cDNA libraries. TCRdb's own reprocessing of the public reads used fastp at Q25 and MiXCR and kept productive beta chains. Identical CDR3 proteins give one entry, which carries the most common genes and DNA. The sample includes some 160,000 distinct CDR3 sequences, with about 34% observed a single time. The leading ten clones occupy 28% of the sample. The material sequenced was blood, taken after autologous hematopoietic stem cell transplantation. These TCRs come from a girl aged 10 to 17 with multiple sclerosis. Donor details come from another sample of the same person, matched by shared clones.

V is TRBV12-3 or TRBV12-4 and J is TRBJ2-3; D is ambiguous. V was pared by 0 bases and J by 7 bases, with 11 bases between. The CDR3 length is 14 residues. The CDR3 bases are TGTGCCAGCAGTTTAGCGGTCCGTTCCCATACGCAGTATTTT. It is translated as CASSLAVRSHTQYF.

Written as DNA, the CDR3 is TGTGCCAATGCCGGGACAGACCAAGAGACCCAGTACTTC. This encodes CANAGTDQETQYF. The chain recombines TRBV10-3 with TRBJ2-5, with 7 bases that match TRBD1. Trimming took 10 bases from V and 0 from J; bases not matched to a gene: 5. Germline V gene sequence: CDR1 ENHRY, CDR2 SYGVKD. The CDR3 runs to 13 residues.